Sequencing of this TCR beta chain was carried out in a study of OX40 agonist ivuxolimab in advanced cancers. Study-level background: Dose-escalation patients were diagnosed with hepatocellular carcinoma, melanoma, renal cell cancer or head and neck cancer. Study-wide results and limits: Researchers did not determine the expanded peripheral T cells' antigen specificity.

Clones were read by immunoSEQ multiplex PCR, and TCRdb kept only the in-frame ones, dropping some. The profile covers 60,000 to 85,000 clones, with roughly 90% appearing a single time and roughly 9% taken by the ten largest. Between the trimmed V and J ends, which lost 0 bases and 5 bases, there was a span of 14 bases. CDR1 is KGHSH, CDR2 LQKENI, per germline. The CDR3 runs to 16 residues. A remark on this clone: Antigen specificity is unknown.

Sequencing was performed on CD4+ or CD8+ T cells sorted from blood, taken in a trial of the OX40 agonist ivuxolimab. This chain joins TRBV18 and TRBJ2-1; D possibly corresponds to TRBD2 (5 bases). This TCR derives from an adult with an advanced solid tumor such as melanoma, head and neck, liver or kidney cancer. DNA for the CDR3: TGTGCCAGCTCACCACCGGTAATAGCGTGGGACAATGAGCAGTTCTTC. Translated, it gives CASSPPVIAWDNEQFF.